This entry is about one T cell receptor beta chain. What it binds is not known. Profiled with immunoSEQ multiplex PCR; TCRdb holds only in-frame clones, not every one. The table shows about 55,000 clones, with roughly 83% occurring only once. This record belongs to a study of T cell responses to AZD1222 COVID-19 vaccine. Study-wide points: Increased Spike-specific TCR breadth and depth were observed after two AZD1222 doses. Unmutated variant regions reportedly attract nearly half of all spike-specific TCRs. In all cases, repertoires were sampled only after the peak T cell response. Spike was spanned by vaccine-associated CD4 TCRs, with dominance at 160-218 and 743-854.

The germline CDR1 and CDR2 sequences are SGHAT and FQNNGV. Trimming took 0 bases from V and 6 from J; bases not matched to a gene: 6. This CDR3 spans 15 amino acids. The J gene is TRBJ2-7, the V gene TRBV11-2, with TRBD2 identical over 9 bases. This receptor was taken from an adult in good health. The sample consisted of peripheral blood, taken on day 0 of AZD1222 vaccination. The CDR3 protein is CASSLDGGREREQYF. The CDR3 bases are TGTGCCAGCAGCTTAGATGGCGGGAGGGAACGCGAGCAGTACTTC.